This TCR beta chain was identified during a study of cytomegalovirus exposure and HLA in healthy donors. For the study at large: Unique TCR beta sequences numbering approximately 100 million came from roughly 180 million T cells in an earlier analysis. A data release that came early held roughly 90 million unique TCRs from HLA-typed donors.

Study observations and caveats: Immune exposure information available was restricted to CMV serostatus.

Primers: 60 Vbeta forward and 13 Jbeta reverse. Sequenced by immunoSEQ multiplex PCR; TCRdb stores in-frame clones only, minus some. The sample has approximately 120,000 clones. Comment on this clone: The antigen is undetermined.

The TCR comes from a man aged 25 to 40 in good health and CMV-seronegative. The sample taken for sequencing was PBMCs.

The CDR3 reads CASLIGDTGELFF. Written as DNA, the CDR3 is TGTGCCAGCCTGATTGGAGACACCGGGGAGCTGTTTTTT. This chain connects TRBV7-9 to TRBJ2-2, with D unresolved. Trimming left V 8 bases short and J 3 bases short, with 10 bases between. The CDR3 consists of 13 residues. Germline V lookup: CDR1 SEHNR, CDR2 FQNEAQ (reference sequence).